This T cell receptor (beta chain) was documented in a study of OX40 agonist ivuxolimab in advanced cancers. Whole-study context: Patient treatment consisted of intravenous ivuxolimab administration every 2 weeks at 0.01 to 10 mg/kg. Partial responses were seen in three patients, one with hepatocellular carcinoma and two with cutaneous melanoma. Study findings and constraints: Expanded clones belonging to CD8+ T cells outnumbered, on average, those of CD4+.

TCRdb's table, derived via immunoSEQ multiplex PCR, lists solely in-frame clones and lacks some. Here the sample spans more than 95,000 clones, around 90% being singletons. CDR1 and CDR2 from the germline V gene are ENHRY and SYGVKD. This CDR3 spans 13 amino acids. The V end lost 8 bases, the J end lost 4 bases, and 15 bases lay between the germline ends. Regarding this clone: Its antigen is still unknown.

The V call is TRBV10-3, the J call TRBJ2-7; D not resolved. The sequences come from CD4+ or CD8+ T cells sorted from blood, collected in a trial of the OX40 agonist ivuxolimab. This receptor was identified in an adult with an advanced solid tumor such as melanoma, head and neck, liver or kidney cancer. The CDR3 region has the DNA TGTGCCATCTACTACCCGTCCGCTTACGAGCAGTACTTC. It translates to CAIYYPSAYEQYF.